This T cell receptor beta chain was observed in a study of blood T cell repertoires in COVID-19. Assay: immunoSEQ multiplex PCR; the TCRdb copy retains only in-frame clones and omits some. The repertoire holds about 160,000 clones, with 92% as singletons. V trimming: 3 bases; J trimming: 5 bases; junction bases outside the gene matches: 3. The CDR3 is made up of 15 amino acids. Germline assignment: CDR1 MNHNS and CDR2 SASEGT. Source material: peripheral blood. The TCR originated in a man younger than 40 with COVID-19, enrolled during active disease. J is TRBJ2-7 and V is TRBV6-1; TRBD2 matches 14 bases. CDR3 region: CASSEGTSGSHEQYF. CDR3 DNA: TGTGCCAGCAGTGAGGGGACTAGCGGGAGTCACGAGCAGTACTTC.